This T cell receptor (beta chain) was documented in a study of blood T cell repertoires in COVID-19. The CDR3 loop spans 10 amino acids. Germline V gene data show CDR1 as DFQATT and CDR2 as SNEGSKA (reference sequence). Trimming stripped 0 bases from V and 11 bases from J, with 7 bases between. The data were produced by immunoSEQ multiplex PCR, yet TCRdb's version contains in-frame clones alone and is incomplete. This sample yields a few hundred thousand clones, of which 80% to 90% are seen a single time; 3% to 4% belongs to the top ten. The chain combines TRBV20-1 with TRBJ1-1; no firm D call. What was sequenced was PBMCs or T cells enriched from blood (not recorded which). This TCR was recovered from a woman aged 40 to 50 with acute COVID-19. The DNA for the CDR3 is TGCAGTGCTAGAGATGAGGTTGCTTTCTTT. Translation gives CSARDEVAFF.